This T cell receptor (beta chain) originates from a study of identical twins. Findings and caveats of the study: Fewer insertions marked abundant cord blood beta clonotypes; young adult naive trended weakly, memory not at all.

This clonotype has a count of ten or more. Its specificity is unknown. CDR1 is LGHNA, CDR2 YNFKEQ, per germline. This CDR3 has 14 amino acids. Trimming cost V 0 bases and J 9 bases, with 12 bases left between them. Addition of a universal primer site occurred through template switching, and cDNA carried unique molecular identifiers. TCRdb re-called the 5' RACE reads with MiXCR, one entry per CDR3 protein. The data show approximately 1.8 million distinct CDR3 sequences, about 31% seen once. The TCR was taken from a newborn girl in good health. This chain links TRBV4-2 with TRBJ2-1; D remains ambiguous. Material: cord blood. In DNA form, the CDR3 reads TGTGCCAGCAGCCAAGATGCGGATCTCGGTGAGCAGTTCTTC. It specifies CASSQDADLGEQFF.